The T cell receptor (beta chain) described here comes from a study of shared clonotypes between healthy human individuals. Data came from immunoSEQ multiplex PCR; TCRdb stores just in-frame clones and leaves some out. The sample lists 730,000 or so clones, approximately 75% occurring once. This CDR3 region has 13 residues. The V end lost 2 bases, the J end lost 8 bases, and 10 bases lay between the germline ends. CDR1 is SGHTA and CDR2 is FQGTGA in the germline V gene. This sequence joins TRBV7-3 and TRBJ2-1, with a possible D match to TRBD1 (6 bases). The source material was memory CD4+ T cells sorted from blood. Subset described: CD45RA-negative fraction. This TCR came from a woman in her twenties or thirties in good health. The chain's CDR3 is CASSLDGTHEQFF. Written as DNA, the CDR3 is TGTGCCAGCAGCTTAGACGGGACACATGAGCAGTTCTTC.